This entry describes one T cell receptor (beta chain). Different DNA sequences within this sample yield the same CDR3. The data were taken from a study of blood T cell repertoires in COVID-19. Study as a whole: Whether acute or convalescent, the COVID-19 samples came from the United States, Italy and Spain.

CDR3 length: 15 residues. Germline values: CDR1 SGHTA, CDR2 FQGTGA. The V gene end was trimmed by 6 bases and the J gene end by 4 bases; junction bases not matched to a gene: 4. Authors' methods: Estimation of nucleated cell counts relied on the amplification of reference gene primers. Sequenced by immunoSEQ multiplex PCR; TCRdb stores in-frame clones only, minus some. V and J calls and clone size are as listed in that table; D and trimming were resolved from the DNA. This sample has 150,000 to 170,000 clones, with around 84% found just once. This receptor was identified in a man older than 75 with acute or convalescent COVID-19. Material: peripheral blood. The genes are TRBV7-3 and TRBJ2-1, with 12 bases fitting TRBD2. The chain's CDR3 is CASSSTSGGYNEQFF. CDR3 in DNA: TGTGCCAGCAGTTCCACTAGCGGGGGGTACAATGAGCAGTTCTTC.